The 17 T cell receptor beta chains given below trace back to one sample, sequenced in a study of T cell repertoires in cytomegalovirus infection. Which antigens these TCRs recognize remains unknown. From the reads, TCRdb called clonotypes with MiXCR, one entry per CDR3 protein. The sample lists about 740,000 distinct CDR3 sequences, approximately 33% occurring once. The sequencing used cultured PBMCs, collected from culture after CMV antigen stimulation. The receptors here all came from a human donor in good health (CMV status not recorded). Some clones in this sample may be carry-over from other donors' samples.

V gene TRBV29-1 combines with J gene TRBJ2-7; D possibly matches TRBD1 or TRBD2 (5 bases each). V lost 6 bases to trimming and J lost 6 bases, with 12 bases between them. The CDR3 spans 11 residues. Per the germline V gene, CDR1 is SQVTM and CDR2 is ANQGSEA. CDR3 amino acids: CSVVQGVEQYF. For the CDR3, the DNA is TGCAGCGTAGTGCAGGGAGTCGAGCAGTACTTC.

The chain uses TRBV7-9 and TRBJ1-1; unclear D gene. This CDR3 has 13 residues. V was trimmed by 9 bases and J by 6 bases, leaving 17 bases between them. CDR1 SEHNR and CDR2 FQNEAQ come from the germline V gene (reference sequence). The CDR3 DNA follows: TGTGCCAGTCAGTCTGGGGATAAAGCTGAAGCTTTCTTT. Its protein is CASQSGDKAEAFF.

The CDR3 here is CASSQAPNILHYGYTF. The CDR3 DNA sequence: TGCGCCAGCAGCCAAGCCCCCAATATCCTCCACTATGGCTACACCTTC. This chain joins TRBV4-1 and TRBJ1-2, with D hard to call. V lost 1 base to trimming and J lost 3 bases, with 15 bases between them. The CDR3 is 16 amino acids. Germline V gives CDR1 MGHRA, CDR2 YSYEKL.

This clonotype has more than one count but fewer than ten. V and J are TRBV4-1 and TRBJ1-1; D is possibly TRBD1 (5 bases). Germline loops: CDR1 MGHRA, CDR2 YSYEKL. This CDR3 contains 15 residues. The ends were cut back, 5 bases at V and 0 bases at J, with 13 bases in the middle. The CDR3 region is CASSTRGLVNTEAFF. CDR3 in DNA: TGCGCCAGCAGCACCCGGGGACTCGTGAACACTGAAGCTTTCTTT.

Here the CDR3 DNA reads TGTGCCAGCAGCTTAGCCCGGGCCTCCTACAATGAGCAGTTCTTC. Amino acids: CASSLARASYNEQFF. The rearrangement uses TRBV7-6 and TRBJ2-1, with D hard to call. The CDR3 length is 15 residues. The ends were cut back, 0 bases at V and 0 bases at J, with 6 bases in the middle. The germline CDR1 and CDR2 sequences are SGHVS and FNYEAQ.

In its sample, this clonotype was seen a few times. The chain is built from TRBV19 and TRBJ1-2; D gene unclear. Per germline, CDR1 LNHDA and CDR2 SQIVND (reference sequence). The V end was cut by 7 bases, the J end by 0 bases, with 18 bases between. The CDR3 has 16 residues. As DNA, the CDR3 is TGTGCCAGTAATGGTAATATAGCGGCTACTAACTATGGCTACACCTTC. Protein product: CASNGNIAATNYGYTF.

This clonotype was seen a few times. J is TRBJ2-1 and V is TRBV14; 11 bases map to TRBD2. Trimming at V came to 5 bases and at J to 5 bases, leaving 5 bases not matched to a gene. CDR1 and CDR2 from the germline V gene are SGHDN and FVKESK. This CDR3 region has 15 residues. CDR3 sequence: CASSFETSGDNEQFF. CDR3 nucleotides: TGTGCCAGCAGCTTCGAGACTAGCGGGGACAATGAGCAGTTCTTC. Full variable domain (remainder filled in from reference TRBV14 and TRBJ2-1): EAGVTQFPSHSVIEKGQTVTLRCDPISGHDNLYWYRRVMGKEIKFLLHFVKESKQDESGMPNNRFLAERTGGTYSTLKVQPAELEDSGVYFCASSFETSGDNEQFFGPGTRLTVL.

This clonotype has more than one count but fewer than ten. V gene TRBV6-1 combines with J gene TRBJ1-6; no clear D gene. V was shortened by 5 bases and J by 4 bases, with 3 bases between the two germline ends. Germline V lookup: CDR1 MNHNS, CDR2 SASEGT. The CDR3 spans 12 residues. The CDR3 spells CASSRYNSPLHF. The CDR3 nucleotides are TGTGCCAGCAGTCGGTATAATTCACCCCTCCACTTT.

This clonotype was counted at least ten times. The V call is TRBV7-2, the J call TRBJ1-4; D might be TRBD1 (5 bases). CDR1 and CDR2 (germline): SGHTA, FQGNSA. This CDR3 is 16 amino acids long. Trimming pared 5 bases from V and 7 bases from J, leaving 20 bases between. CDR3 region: CASSLTGGGYSEKLFF. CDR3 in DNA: TGTGCCAGCAGCCTAACGGGGGGAGGATACAGTGAAAAACTGTTTTTT.

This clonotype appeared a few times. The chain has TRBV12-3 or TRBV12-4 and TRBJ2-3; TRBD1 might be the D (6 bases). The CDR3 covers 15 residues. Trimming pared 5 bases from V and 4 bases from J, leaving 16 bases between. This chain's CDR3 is CASSPRTVPPDTQYF. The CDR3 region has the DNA TGTGCCAGCAGTCCTAGGACAGTACCTCCAGATACGCAGTATTTT.

The CDR3 sequence is CASSRLGLVDEQFF. CDR3 coding DNA: TGTGCCAGCAGCCGCCTCGGACTAGTTGACGAGCAGTTCTTC. The chain carries TRBV11-3 and TRBJ2-1, with 7 nucleotides matching TRBD2. The CDR3 contains 14 residues. In germline, CDR1 is SGHNT, CDR2 YENEEA. The junction had 11 bases not matched to a gene; V was cut back by 5 bases and J by 10 bases.

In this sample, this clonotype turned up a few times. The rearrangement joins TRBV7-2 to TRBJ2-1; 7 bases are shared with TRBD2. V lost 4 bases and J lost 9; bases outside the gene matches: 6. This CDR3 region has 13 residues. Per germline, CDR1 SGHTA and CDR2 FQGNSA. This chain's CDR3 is CASSSERDAEQFF. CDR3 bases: TGTGCCAGCAGCTCCGAGCGGGACGCTGAGCAGTTCTTC.

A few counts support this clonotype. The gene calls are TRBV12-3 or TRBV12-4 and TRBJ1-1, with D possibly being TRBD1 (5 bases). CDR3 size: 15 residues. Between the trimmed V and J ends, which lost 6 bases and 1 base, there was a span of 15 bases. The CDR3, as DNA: TGTGCCAGCAGCCTGGGACCACGGAAGAACACTGAAGCTTTCTTT. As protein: CASSLGPRKNTEAFF.

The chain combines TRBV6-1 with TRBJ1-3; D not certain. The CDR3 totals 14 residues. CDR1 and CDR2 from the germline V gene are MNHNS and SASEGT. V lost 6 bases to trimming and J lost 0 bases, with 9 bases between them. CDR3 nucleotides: TGTGCCAGCAGAAAGGACCTCTCTGGAAACACCATATATTTT. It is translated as CASRKDLSGNTIYF.

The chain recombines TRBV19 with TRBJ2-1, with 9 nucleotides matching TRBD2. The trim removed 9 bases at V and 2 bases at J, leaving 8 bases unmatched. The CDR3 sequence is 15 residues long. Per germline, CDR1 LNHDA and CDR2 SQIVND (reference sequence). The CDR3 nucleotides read TGTGCCAGAAAGAACCTAGCGGGGACCTACAATGAGCAGTTCTTC. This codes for CARKNLAGTYNEQFF.

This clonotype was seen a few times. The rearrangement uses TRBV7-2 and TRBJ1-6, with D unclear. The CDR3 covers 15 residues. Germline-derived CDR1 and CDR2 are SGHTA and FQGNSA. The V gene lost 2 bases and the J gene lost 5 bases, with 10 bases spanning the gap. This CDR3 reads CASSLKGSDNSPLHF. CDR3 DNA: TGTGCCAGCAGCTTAAAGGGATCGGATAATTCACCCCTCCACTTT.

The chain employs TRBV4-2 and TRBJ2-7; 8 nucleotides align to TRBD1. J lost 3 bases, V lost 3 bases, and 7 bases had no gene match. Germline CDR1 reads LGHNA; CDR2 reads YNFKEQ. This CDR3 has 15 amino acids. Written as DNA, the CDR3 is TGTGCCAGCAGCCACACCGGGACAGGAGGCTACGAGCAGTACTTC. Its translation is CASSHTGTGGYEQYF.